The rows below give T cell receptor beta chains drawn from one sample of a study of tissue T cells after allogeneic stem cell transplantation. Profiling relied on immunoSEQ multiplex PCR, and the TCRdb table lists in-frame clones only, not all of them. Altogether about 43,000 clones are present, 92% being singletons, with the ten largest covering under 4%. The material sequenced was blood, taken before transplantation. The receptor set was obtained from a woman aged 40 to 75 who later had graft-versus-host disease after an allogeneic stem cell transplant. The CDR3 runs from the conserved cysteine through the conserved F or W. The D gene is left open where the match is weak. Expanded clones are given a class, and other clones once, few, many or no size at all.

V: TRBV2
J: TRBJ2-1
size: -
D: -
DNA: TGTGCCAGCAGTGGGGTCGGTAGCGGTGGCAATGAGCAGTTCTTC
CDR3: CASSGVGSGGNEQFF

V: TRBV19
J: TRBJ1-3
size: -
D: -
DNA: TGTGCCAGTCCAGAGGACTCTGGAAACACCATATATTTT
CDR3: CASPEDSGNTIYF

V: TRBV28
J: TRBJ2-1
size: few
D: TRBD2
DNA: TGTGCCAGCAGTTCCCTACTAGCGGGACACTACAATGAGCAGTTCTTC
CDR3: CASSSLLAGHYNEQFF

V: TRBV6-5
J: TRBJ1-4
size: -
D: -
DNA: TGTGCCAGCAGACCCTACACCGGCGGGGAAAAACTGTTTTTT
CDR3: CASRPYTGGEKLFF

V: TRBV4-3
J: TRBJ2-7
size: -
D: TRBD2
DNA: TGCGCCAGCAGCCAAGACCCAGCGGGAGGTTACGAGCAGTACTTC
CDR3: CASSQDPAGGYEQYF

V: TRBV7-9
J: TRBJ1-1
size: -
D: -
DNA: TGTGCCAGCAGCTTAGAGTTACGGGGCGCAAAGGATGAAGCTTTCTTT
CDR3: CASSLELRGAKDEAFF

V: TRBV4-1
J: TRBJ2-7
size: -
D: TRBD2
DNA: TGCGCCAGCAGCCAAGACCCGGGACTAGACTACGAGCAGTACTTC
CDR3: CASSQDPGLDYEQYF

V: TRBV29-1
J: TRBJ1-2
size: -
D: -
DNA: TGCAGCGTTGAAGGGGGACTTGGCTACACCTTC
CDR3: CSVEGGLGYTF

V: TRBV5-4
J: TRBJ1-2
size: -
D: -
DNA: TGTGCCAGCAGCTGGGGACCAGCGGGCGGCTACACCTTC
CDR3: CASSWGPAGGYTF

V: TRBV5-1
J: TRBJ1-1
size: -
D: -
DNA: TGCGCCAGCAGCCCGGACGGACGTCTTAACACTGAAGCTTTCTTT
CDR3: CASSPDGRLNTEAFF

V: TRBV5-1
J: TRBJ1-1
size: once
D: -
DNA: TGCGCCAGCAGCCTGGATCAGTCTTCCGACACTGAAGCTTTCTTT
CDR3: CASSLDQSSDTEAFF

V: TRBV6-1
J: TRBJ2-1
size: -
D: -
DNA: TGTGCCAGCAGAGAAACTACCGGGACAACGATTTACAATGAGCAGTTCTTC
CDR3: CASRETTGTTIYNEQFF

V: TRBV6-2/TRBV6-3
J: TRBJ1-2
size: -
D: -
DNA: TGTGCCAGCAGCCCCGCAGGGATTTCACACTATGGCTACACCTTC
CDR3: CASSPAGISHYGYTF

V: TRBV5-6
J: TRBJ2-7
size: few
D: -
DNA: TGTGCCAGCAGCCCACTCCTAGAGTTTTACGAGCAGTACTTC
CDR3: CASSPLLEFYEQYF

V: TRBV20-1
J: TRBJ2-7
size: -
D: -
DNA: TGCAGTGCTAGTCCGAGCTCCTACGAGCAGTACTTC
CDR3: CSASPSSYEQYF

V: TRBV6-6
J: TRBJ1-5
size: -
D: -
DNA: TGTGCCAGCAGTGGGGCCGATCAGCCCCAGCATTTT
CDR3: CASSGADQPQHF

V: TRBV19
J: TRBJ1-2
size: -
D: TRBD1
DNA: TGTGCCAGTAGTATCGGTCCGACAGGGACCGGCTACACCTTC
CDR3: CASSIGPTGTGYTF

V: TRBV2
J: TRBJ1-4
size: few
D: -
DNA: TGTGCCAGCAGTGCCCAGGGTGAAAAACTGTTTTTT
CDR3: CASSAQGEKLFF

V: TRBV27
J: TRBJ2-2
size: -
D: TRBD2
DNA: TGTGCCAGCAGTTTATACTCGGGACTAGCGGGAGTATATGGCACCGGGGAGCTGTTTTTT
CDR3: CASSLYSGLAGVYGTGELFF

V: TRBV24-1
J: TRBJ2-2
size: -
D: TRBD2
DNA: TGTGCCACCAGTGGTGCGGGAGTGGGTTTGGACACCGGGGAGCTGTTTTTT
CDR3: CATSGAGVGLDTGELFF

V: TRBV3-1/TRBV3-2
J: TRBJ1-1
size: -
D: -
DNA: TGTGCCAGCAGCCAAGGAGGTGGGGTCCATGAAGCTTTCTTT
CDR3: CASSQGGGVHEAFF

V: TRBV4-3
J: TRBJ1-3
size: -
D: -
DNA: TGCGCCAGCAGCCGATCAGGGAGACAGAACACCATATATTTT
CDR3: CASSRSGRQNTIYF

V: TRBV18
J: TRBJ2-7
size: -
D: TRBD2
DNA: TGTGCCAGCTCTGCGGGAGAATTTTCCTACGAGCAGTACTTC
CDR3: CASSAGEFSYEQYF

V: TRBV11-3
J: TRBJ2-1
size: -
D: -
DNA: TGTGCCAGCAGCTTAGGGATAGGGCCTGAGCAGTTCTTC
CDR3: CASSLGIGPEQFF

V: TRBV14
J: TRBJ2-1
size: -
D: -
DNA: TGTGCCAGCAGCCAAGGGCCGGGCAATGAGCAGTTCTTC
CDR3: CASSQGPGNEQFF

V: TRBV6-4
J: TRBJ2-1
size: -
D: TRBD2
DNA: TGTGCCAGCAGTGACTCACTAGCGGGGGGACATGAGCAGTTCTTC
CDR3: CASSDSLAGGHEQFF

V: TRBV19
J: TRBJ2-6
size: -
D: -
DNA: TGTGCCAGTAGTATAGACAGGGGCTCTGGGGCCAACGTCCTGACTTTC
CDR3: CASSIDRGSGANVLTF

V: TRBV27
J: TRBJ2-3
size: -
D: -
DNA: TGTGCCAGCAGGACCACCGGGTGGAGGGAGGCAGATACGCAGTATTTT
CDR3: CASRTTGWREADTQYF

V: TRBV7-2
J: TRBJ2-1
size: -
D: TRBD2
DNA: TGTGCCAGCAGCTTAGTGGCGCGGGGGGAGCAGTTCTTC
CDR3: CASSLVARGEQFF

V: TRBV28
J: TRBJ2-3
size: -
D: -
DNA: TGTGCCAGCAGTTCGGCAGGGGCTAGCACAGATACGCAGTATTTT
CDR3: CASSSAGASTDTQYF

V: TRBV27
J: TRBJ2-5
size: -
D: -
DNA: TGTGCCAGCAATGACGGTGGACAGCATAACGCCGAGACCCAGTACTTC
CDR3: CASNDGGQHNAETQYF

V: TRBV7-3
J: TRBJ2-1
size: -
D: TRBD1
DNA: TGTGCCAGCAGCATAGGACAGGGGAGAAATGAGCAGTTCTTC
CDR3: CASSIGQGRNEQFF

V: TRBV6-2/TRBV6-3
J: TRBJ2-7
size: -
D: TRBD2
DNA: TGTGCCAGCACCCCTCTAGCGGGAGGGGTCTACGAGCAGTACTTC
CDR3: CASTPLAGGVYEQYF

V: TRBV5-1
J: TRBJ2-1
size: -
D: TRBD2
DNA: TGCGCCAGCAGCTCGGGGACTAGCGGACACAATGAGCAGTTCTTC
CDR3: CASSSGTSGHNEQFF

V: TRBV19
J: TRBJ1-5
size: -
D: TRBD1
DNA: TGTGCCAGTAGTATACAGGGGGCGAGCAATCAGCCCCAGCATTTT
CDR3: CASSIQGASNQPQHF

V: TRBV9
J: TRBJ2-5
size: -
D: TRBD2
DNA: TGTGCCAGCAGCTTCCTAGCGGGAGGAGCGGAGACCCAGTACTTC
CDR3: CASSFLAGGAETQYF

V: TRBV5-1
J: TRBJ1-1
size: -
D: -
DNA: TGCGCCAGCAGCGTCGGGACGGTAGGAACTGAAGCTTTCTTT
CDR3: CASSVGTVGTEAFF

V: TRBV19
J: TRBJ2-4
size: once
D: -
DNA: TGTGCCAGTAGTATTAGTTGGGCCTCGGCCAAAAACATTCAGTACTTC
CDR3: CASSISWASAKNIQYF

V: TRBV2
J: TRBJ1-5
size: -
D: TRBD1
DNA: TGTGCCAGCAACCGACAGGGTCTCAATCAGCCCCAGCATTTT
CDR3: CASNRQGLNQPQHF

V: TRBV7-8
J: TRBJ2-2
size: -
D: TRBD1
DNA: TGTGCCAGCAGCCACAGGGACAGGAACACCGGGGAGCTGTTTTTT
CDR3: CASSHRDRNTGELFF

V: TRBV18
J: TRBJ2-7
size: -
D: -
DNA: TGTGCCAGCTCACCATCCAGGGACGAGCAGTACTTC
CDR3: CASSPSRDEQYF

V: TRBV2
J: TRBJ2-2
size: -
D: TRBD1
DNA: TGTGCCAGCAGAGTGGACAGGGGGCGCACCGGGGAGCTGTTTTTT
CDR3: CASRVDRGRTGELFF

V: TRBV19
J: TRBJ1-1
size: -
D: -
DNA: TGTGCCAGTAGACTCCCCTCGGGCACTGAAGCTTTCTTT
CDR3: CASRLPSGTEAFF

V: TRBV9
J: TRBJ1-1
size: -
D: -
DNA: TGTGCCAGCAGCCCCTCATCACCCCGCAGGATCACTGAAGCTTTCTTT
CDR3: CASSPSSPRRITEAFF

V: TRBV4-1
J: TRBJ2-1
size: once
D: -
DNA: TGCGCCAGCAGCCAAGGGGTAGACAATGAGCAGTTCTTC
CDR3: CASSQGVDNEQFF

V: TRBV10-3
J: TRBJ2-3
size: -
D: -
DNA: TGTGCCATCAGTGGGAGGTTCGGTATAACCAATTCCACAGATACGCAGTATTTT
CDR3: CAISGRFGITNSTDTQYF

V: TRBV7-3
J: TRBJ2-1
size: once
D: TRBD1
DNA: TGTGCCAGCAGCTTAAACGGGGTGAGGGGGCATGAGCAGTTCTTC
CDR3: CASSLNGVRGHEQFF

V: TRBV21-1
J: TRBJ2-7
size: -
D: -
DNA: TGTGCCAGCAGTCTCCCCGAGGGGGAAAAAACCTACGAGCAGTACTTC
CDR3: CASSLPEGEKTYEQYF